Detailed here is one T cell receptor beta chain. What it binds is not known. With 60 Vbeta and 13 Jbeta primers, the PCR was carried out. As processed by the authors: In a later analysis, the count reached tens of millions of unique TCR beta chains, with roughly 11 million shared. Assay: immunoSEQ multiplex PCR; the TCRdb copy retains only in-frame clones and omits some. That table is the source of V, J and clone size, and D and trimming were worked out from the DNA. This sample has around 180,000 clones, with roughly 82% found just once. Germline loops: CDR1 SGHVS, CDR2 FQNEAQ. The V end was cut by 3 bases, the J end by 10 bases, with 21 bases between. The CDR3 contains 16 residues. These data originate in a study of cytomegalovirus exposure and HLA in healthy donors. Background on the study: Tens of millions of unique TCRs, all from HLA-typed donors, were included in an early release of the data. Study-level results: Cytomegalovirus status, reportedly, was diagnosed with high specificity and sensitivity by the classifier. Links to common viral pathogens appeared, in a later analysis, for several of the most significant clusters.

The receptor comes from a girl aged 2 to 10 in good health and CMV-seropositive. The chain has TRBV7-8 and TRBJ2-2, with D tentatively TRBD1 (7 bases). Sequenced material: PBMCs. The CDR3 DNA follows: TGTGCCAGCAGCTTGGTCAGGGGGGACTCCAGGTTGGAGCTGTTTTTT. This sequence encodes CASSLVRGDSRLELFF.